This TCR beta chain comes out of a study of T cell responses to AZD1222 COVID-19 vaccine. In the case of this clone: The antigen remains unidentified.

Profiled with immunoSEQ multiplex PCR; TCRdb holds only in-frame clones, not every one. The profile shows about 140,000 clones, roughly nine tenths of them singletons. Study results and limitations: White British ancestry dominated among donors, who included more females, and clonal diversity was possibly underestimated. No repertoire was sampled before or during the peak T cell response, only after it. Two doses of AZD1222 preceded a rise in Spike-specific TCR breadth and depth. Vaccine-associated CD4 TCRs spanned spike, dominant at 160-218 and 743-854.

The V segment lost 6 bases and the J segment 7 bases; nucleotides outside the gene matches: 8. CDR1 and CDR2 (germline): MNHEY, SVGAGI. The length of the CDR3 is 14 residues. The gene calls are TRBV6-5 and TRBJ2-3; TRBD1 aligns across 9 bases. The TCR was taken from an adult who received the MenACWY meningococcal vaccine as a control. This specimen consisted of peripheral blood, obtained 28 days after the second dose of the MenACWY control vaccine. DNA of the CDR3: TGTGCCAGCAGCCGGACAGGGGATAAAAATACGCAGTATTTT. This codes for CASSRTGDKNTQYF.